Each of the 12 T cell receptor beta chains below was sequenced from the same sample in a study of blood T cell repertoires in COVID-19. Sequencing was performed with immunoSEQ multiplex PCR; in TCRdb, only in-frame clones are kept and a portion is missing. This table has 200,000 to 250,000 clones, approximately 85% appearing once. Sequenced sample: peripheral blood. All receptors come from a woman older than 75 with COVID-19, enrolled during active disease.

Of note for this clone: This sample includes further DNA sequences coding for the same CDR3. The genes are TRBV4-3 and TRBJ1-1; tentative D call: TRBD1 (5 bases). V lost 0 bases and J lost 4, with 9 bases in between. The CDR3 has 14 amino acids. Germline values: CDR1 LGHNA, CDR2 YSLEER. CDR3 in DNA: TGCGCCAGCAGCCAAGATAGGGGCGGCACTGAAGCTTTCTTT. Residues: CASSQDRGGTEAFF.

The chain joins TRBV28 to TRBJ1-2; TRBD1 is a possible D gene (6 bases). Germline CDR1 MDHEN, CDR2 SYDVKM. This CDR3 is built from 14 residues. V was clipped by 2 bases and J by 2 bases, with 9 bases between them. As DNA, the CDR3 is TGTGCCAGCAGTTTACTACAGGGAAACTATGGCTACACCTTC. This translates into CASSLLQGNYGYTF.

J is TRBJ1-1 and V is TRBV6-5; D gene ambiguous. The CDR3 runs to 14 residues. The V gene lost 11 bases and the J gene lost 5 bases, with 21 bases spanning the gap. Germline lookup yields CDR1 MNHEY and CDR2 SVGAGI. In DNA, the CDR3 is TGTGCCGTCGAGGGCGTTTCGGCTGTGACTGAAGCTTTCTTT. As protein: CAVEGVSAVTEAFF.

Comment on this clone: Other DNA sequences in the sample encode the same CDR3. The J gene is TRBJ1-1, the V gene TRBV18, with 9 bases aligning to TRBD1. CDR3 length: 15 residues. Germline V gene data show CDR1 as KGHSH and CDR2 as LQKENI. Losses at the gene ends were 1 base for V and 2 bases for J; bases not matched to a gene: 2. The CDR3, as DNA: TGTGCCAGCTCACCACTGGGACAGGGCAACACTGAAGCTTTCTTT. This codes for CASSPLGQGNTEAFF.

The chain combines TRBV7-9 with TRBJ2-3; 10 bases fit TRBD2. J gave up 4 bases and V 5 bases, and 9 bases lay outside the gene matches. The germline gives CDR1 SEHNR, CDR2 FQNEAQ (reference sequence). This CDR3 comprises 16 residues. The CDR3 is CASSPIAGGAPDTQYF. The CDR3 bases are TGTGCCAGCAGCCCAATAGCGGGGGGAGCGCCAGATACGCAGTATTTT.

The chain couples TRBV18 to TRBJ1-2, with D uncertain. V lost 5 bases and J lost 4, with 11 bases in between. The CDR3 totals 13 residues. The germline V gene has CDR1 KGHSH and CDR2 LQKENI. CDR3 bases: TGTGCCAGCTCAGCGGGCCCACTCTATGGCTACACCTTC. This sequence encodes CASSAGPLYGYTF.

CDR3 DNA sequence: TGTGCCAGCAGCCCCCGACTCTCGGGGGAGCTGTTTTTT. It is translated as CASSPRLSGELFF. This chain connects TRBV7-2 to TRBJ2-2; D is unresolved. With 5 bases removed from V and 8 bases from J, the gap between germline ends came to 12 bases. Germline CDR1 and CDR2: SGHTA and FQGNSA. The CDR3 spans 13 residues.

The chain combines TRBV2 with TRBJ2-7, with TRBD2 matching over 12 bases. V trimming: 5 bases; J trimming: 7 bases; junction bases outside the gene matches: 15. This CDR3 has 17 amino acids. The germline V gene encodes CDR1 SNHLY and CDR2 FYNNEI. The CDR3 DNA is TGTGCCAGCAGTTCGCGGACTAGCGGGGCCAGGTGGGGAGAGCAGTACTTC. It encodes CASSSRTSGARWGEQYF.

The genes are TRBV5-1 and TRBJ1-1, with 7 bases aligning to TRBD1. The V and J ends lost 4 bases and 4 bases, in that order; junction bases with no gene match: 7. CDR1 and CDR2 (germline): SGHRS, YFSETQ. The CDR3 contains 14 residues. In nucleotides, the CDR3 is TGCGCCAGCAGCCCAATGACAGGGACCACTGAAGCTTTCTTT. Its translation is CASSPMTGTTEAFF.

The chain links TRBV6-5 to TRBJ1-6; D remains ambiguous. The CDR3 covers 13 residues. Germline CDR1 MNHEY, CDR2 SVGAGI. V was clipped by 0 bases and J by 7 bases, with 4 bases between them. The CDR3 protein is CASSYSSNSPLHF. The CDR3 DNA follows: TGTGCCAGCAGTTACTCGAGCAATTCACCCCTCCACTTT.

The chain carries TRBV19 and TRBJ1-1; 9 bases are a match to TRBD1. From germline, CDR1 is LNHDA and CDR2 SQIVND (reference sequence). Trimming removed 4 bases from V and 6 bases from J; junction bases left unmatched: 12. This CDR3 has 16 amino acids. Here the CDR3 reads CASSTVPGQGAPEAFF. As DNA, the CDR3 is TGTGCCAGTAGTACTGTTCCGGGACAGGGTGCGCCTGAAGCTTTCTTT.

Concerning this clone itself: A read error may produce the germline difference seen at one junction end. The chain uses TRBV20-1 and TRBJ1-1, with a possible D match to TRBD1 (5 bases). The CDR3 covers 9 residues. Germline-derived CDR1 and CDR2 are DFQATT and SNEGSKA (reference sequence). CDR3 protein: CSAKGISPF. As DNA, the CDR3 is TGCAGTGCAAAGGGGATTTCACCCTTT.